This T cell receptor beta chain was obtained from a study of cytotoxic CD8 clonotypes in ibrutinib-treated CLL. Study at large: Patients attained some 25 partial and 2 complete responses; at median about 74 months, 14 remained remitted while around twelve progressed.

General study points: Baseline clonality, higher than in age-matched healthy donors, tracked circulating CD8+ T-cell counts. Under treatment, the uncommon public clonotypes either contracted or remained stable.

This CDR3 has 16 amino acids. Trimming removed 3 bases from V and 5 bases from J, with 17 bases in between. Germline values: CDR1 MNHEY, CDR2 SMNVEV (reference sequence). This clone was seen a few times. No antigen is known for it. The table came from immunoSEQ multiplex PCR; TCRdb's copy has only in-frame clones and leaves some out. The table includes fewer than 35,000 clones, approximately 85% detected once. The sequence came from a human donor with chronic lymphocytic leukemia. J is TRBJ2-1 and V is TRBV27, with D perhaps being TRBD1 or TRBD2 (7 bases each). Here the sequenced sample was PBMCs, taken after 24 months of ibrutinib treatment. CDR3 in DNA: TGTGCCAGCAGTTTTTTCGGCAGGGGGGGACACAATGAGCAGTTCTTC. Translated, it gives CASSFFGRGGHNEQFF.